The 16 T cell receptor beta chains presented below share a single source sample, sequenced in a study of T cell changes during pregnancy in multiple sclerosis. Here immunoSEQ multiplex PCR was the method, and the copy in TCRdb shows in-frame clones only, minus some. The table lists some 70,000 clones, approximately 92% of them singletons. The material was peripheral blood, obtained in the second trimester of pregnancy. The receptors were gathered from a female donor in good health, enrolled as a control in a pregnancy study.

This chain connects TRBV14 to TRBJ1-1; D unresolved. CDR3 length: 15 residues. Looked up from germline, CDR1 is SGHDN and CDR2 is FVKESK. V gave up 2 bases and J gave up 4 bases, with 14 bases separating them. CDR3 bases: TGTGCCAGCAGCCAAACCCCGCAACGAGGCACTGAAGCTTTCTTT. It yields the protein CASSQTPQRGTEAFF.

The V and J genes are TRBV19 and TRBJ1-5, with D possibly TRBD1 on 6 matching bases. This CDR3 has 14 amino acids. Trimming stripped 2 bases from V and 6 bases from J, with 11 bases between. Germline-derived CDR1 and CDR2 are LNHDA and SQIVND (reference sequence). The CDR3 sequence is CASSIPTGGQPQHF. The CDR3 DNA reads as TGTGCCAGTAGTATACCGACAGGAGGTCAGCCCCAGCATTTT.

This clone has a single count. CDR3 DNA: TGTGCCAGCAGCCAACGAGGGACAGGGGATTCACCCCTCCACTTT. This sequence encodes CASSQRGTGDSPLHF. The chain has TRBV9 and TRBJ1-6, with 10 bases identical to TRBD1. From germline, CDR1 is SGDLS and CDR2 YYNGEE. V was clipped by 4 bases and J by 8 bases; unmatched bases: 6. This CDR3 comprises 15 residues.

This sequence joins TRBV4-2 and TRBJ1-6; no clear D. Trimming removed 0 bases from V and 7 bases from J, with 10 bases in between. Germline V gene data show CDR1 as LGHNA and CDR2 as YNFKEQ. The length of the CDR3 is 15 residues. The CDR3: CASSQDRGRNSPLHF. Written as DNA, the CDR3 is TGTGCCAGCAGCCAAGATAGAGGGAGGAATTCACCCCTCCACTTT.

This clone was observed a single time. The chain carries TRBV7-3 and TRBJ1-6, with D perhaps TRBD1 (6 bases). Germline CDR1 is SGHTA and CDR2 is FQGTGA. The length of the CDR3 is 14 residues. V was clipped by 1 base and J by 8 bases, with 9 bases between them. CDR3 coding DNA: TGTGCCAGCAGCTTAATAGGGGGGGATTCACCCCTCCACTTT. Translation: CASSLIGGDSPLHF.

This chain uses TRBV7-2 with TRBJ2-1, with TRBD2 matching 8 bases. The CDR3 contains 16 residues. The junction had 16 bases not matched to a gene; V was cut back by 5 bases and J by 10 bases. Per the germline V gene, CDR1 is SGHTA and CDR2 is FQGNSA. Written as DNA, the CDR3 is TGTGCCAGCAGCCCCTATTCCGCGGGGGGTCATATCGAGCAGTTCTTC. Translated, it gives CASSPYSAGGHIEQFF.

The V and J genes are TRBV15 and TRBJ2-7; 8 bases map to TRBD1. Trimming removed 0 bases from V and 0 bases from J; junction bases left unmatched: 7. This CDR3 has 17 residues. CDR1 and CDR2 from the germline V gene are LNHNV and YYDKDF (reference sequence). CDR3: CATSRDLIGQGSYEQYF. The CDR3 bases are TGTGCCACCAGCAGAGATCTTATAGGACAGGGCTCCTACGAGCAGTACTTC.

The V gene is TRBV11-2, the J gene TRBJ2-1; 9 bases agree with TRBD1. The germline V gene encodes CDR1 SGHAT and CDR2 FQNNGV. This CDR3 spans 13 amino acids. CDR3 sequence: CASEGQGYNEQFF. CDR3 coding DNA: TGTGCTTCCGAGGGACAGGGCTACAATGAGCAGTTCTTC.

The chain employs TRBV15 and TRBJ1-6, with TRBD1 matching over 10 bases. Trimming removed 2 bases from V and 7 bases from J; junction bases left unmatched: 2. The CDR3 has 15 residues. Per the germline V gene, CDR1 is LNHNV and CDR2 is YYDKDF (reference sequence). CDR3 nucleotide sequence: TGTGCCACCAGCAGAAGGACAGGGGGGAATTCACCCCTCCACTTT. Its translation: CATSRRTGGNSPLHF.

This chain uses TRBV7-2 with TRBJ2-5; 7 bases are shared with TRBD2. The V segment lost 5 bases and the J segment 1 base; nucleotides outside the gene matches: 13. In germline, CDR1 is SGHTA, CDR2 FQGNSA. The CDR3 runs to 17 residues. The CDR3 loop is CASSGRRGSGAQETQYF. Here the CDR3 DNA reads TGTGCCAGCAGCGGCCGCCGTGGGAGCGGGGCCCAAGAGACCCAGTACTTC.

The chain joins TRBV14 to TRBJ1-2, with TRBD1 identical over 10 bases. Germline loops: CDR1 SGHDN, CDR2 FVKESK. The CDR3 is 15 amino acids. Germline trimming cut 5 bases from V and 6 bases from J; bases unmatched to any gene: 9. The CDR3 nucleotides read TGTGCCAGCAGCTACTCCGGGACAGGGGTTGATGGCTACACCTTC. This sequence encodes CASSYSGTGVDGYTF.

The V gene is TRBV7-2, the J gene TRBJ1-5; TRBD1 matches at 7 bases. The germline gives CDR1 SGHTA, CDR2 FQGNSA. Unmatched junction bases numbered 2, after V lost 5 bases and J lost 1 base. This CDR3 comprises 14 residues. CDR3 bases: TGTGCCAGCAGCCAGGACAGGAGCAATCAGCCCCAGCATTTT. Protein: CASSQDRSNQPQHF. Together with reference TRBV7-2 and TRBJ1-5, the CDR3 gives the full variable domain: GAGVSQSPSNKVTEKGKDVELRCDPISGHTALYWYRQSLGQGLEFLIYFQGNSAPDKSGLPSDRFSAERTGGSVSTLTIQRTQQEDSAVYLCASSQDRSNQPQHFGDGTRLSIL.

This clone was seen only a few times. V gene TRBV5-4 combines with J gene TRBJ1-5; 7 nucleotides agree with TRBD1. The CDR3 spans 14 residues. The trim removed 4 bases at V and 5 bases at J, leaving 6 bases unmatched. Germline lookup yields CDR1 SGHNT and CDR2 YYREEE (reference sequence). The CDR3 bases are TGTGCCAGCAGCCCGGGACAGTCAGATCAGCCCCAGCATTTT. Amino acids: CASSPGQSDQPQHF. Combining the CDR3 with reference TRBV5-4 and TRBJ1-5 gives the whole variable domain ETGVTQSPTHLIKTRGQQVTLRCSSQSGHNTVSWYQQALGQGPQFIFQYYREEENGRGNFPPRFSGLQFPNYSSELNVNALELDDSALYLCASSPGQSDQPQHFGDGTRLSIL.

The chain carries TRBV2 and TRBJ2-1; 11 bases are a match to TRBD2. Germline assignment: CDR1 SNHLY and CDR2 FYNNEI. The CDR3 totals 17 residues. Trimming removed 6 bases from V and 2 bases from J; junction bases left unmatched: 9. In DNA form, the CDR3 reads TGTGCCAGCAGGGGTCGACTAGCGGGGCCCGCCTACAATGAGCAGTTCTTC. As protein: CASRGRLAGPAYNEQFF.

This chain uses TRBV4-3 with TRBJ1-2, with D hard to call. The CDR3 is 14 amino acids. Trimming took 0 bases from V and 4 from J, leaving 9 bases between them. Per the germline V gene, CDR1 is LGHNA and CDR2 is YSLEER. The CDR3: CASSQETGGYGYTF. The DNA for the CDR3 is TGCGCCAGCAGCCAAGAGACGGGTGGCTATGGCTACACCTTC.

With respect to this clone: This could be a read error, since a much larger clone is one nucleotide away. This sequence joins TRBV7-2 and TRBJ2-1; 8 nucleotides agree with TRBD1. With 2 bases clipped from V and 1 base from J, the junction kept 1 base outside the gene matches. Germline loops: CDR1 SGHTA, CDR2 FQGNSA. CDR3 length: 15 amino acids. CDR3 DNA sequence: TGTGCCAGCAGCTTAAGACAGGGGTCCTACAATGAGCAGTTCTTC. Protein product: CASSLRQGSYNEQFF.